The T cell receptor beta chain described here comes from a study of T cell responses to AZD1222 COVID-19 vaccine. The overall study: Combined were second doses at about 4 or about 12 weeks.

Per the germline V gene, CDR1 is LNHDA and CDR2 is SQIVND (reference sequence). This CDR3 contains 15 residues. Trimming removed 1 base at V and 1 base at J, with 10 bases between. General study points: Clonal diversity may have been underestimated, and the donors were mostly white British, with more females than males. Nearly half of the spike-specific TCRs reportedly recognize variant regions that carry no mutations. Without day 14 samples, only post-peak T cell repertoires were studied.

The assay was immunoSEQ multiplex PCR, and TCRdb's table has in-frame clones only and misses some. The table includes 120,000 or so clones, around 92% detected once. Worth noting for this clone: Antigen specificity is unknown.

The chain combines TRBV19 with TRBJ1-1; tentatively, D is TRBD1 (5 bases). Source: peripheral blood, taken on day 0 of AZD1222 vaccination. This sequence was found in an adult in good health. The CDR3 loop reads CASSIGAGGNTEAFF. For the CDR3, the DNA is TGTGCCAGTAGTATAGGGGCCGGGGGGAACACTGAAGCTTTCTTT.